Detailed here is one T cell receptor (beta chain). The data stem from a study of blood T cell repertoires in COVID-19. The CDR3 loop spans 14 amino acids. J gave up 5 bases and V 6 bases, and 7 bases lay outside the gene matches. Looked up from germline, CDR1 is SQVTM and CDR2 is ANQGSEA. Measured with immunoSEQ multiplex PCR; TCRdb has only the in-frame clones, and not every one. The sample has about 320,000 clones; roughly 83% are singletons. Material: peripheral blood. The chain has TRBV29-1 and TRBJ2-3, with 11 bases aligning to TRBD2. This sequence originates from a woman aged 50 to 60 with acute or convalescent COVID-19. This chain's CDR3 is CSVLAGGPGDTQYF. CDR3 bases: TGCAGCGTATTAGCGGGAGGGCCGGGAGATACGCAGTATTTT.